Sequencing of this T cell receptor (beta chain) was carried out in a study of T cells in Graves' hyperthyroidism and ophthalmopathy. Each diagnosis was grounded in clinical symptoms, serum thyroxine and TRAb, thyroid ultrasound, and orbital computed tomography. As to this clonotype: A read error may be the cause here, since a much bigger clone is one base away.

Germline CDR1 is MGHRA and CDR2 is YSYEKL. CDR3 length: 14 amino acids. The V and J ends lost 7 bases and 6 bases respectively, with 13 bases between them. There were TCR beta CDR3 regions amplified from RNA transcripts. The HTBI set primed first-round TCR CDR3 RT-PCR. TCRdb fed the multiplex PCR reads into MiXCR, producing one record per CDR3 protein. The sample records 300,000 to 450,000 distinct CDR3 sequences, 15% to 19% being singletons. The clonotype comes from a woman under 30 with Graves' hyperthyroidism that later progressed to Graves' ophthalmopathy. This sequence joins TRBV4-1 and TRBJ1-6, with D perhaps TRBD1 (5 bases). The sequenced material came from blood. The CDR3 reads CASMPTQGNSPLHF. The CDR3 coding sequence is TGCGCCAGCATGCCGACGCAGGGTAATTCACCCCTCCACTTT.